A selection of T cell receptor beta chains follows, all from one sample in a study of blood T cells in healthy people across ages. TCRdb ran MiXCR on the 5' RACE reads and lists one entry per CDR3 protein. The sample has around 800,000 distinct CDR3 sequences, around 45% seen once. Sequencing was done on a sample of blood. The receptors originated from a man in his sixties in good health. Each CDR3 is given with its conserved first and last residue. D genes are given only for firm matches. Expanded clones are given a class, and other clones once, few, many or no size at all.

d_call j_call clone_size v_call cdr3_nt cdr3_aa
. TRBJ2-7 . TRBV7-6 TGTGCCAGCAGCTTAGCCCCAGGGAACGAGCAGTACTTC CASSLAPGNEQYF
TRBD1 TRBJ1-1 . TRBV6-1 TGTGCCAGCACTTCGGACAGGGTGCACACTGAAGCTTTCTTT CASTSDRVHTEAFF
. TRBJ2-3 . TRBV5-4 TGTGCCAGCAGCTTAAGGTCTAGCGGCACAGATACGCAGTATTTT CASSLRSSGTDTQYF
TRBD1 TRBJ2-1 . TRBV29-1 TGCAGCGTCCGGACCGGGACAGGCCTCCAAGAGACCCAGTTCTTC CSVRTGTGLQETQFF
. TRBJ2-5 medium-sized TRBV7-9 TGTGCCAGCAGTTTGGCGGGGGCGGAGACCCAGTACTTC CASSLAGAETQYF
. TRBJ1-1 . TRBV11-2 TGTGCCAGCAGCACACCCAGATGGGCGAACACTGAAGCTTTCTTT CASSTPRWANTEAFF
. TRBJ2-1 few TRBV6-5 TGTGCCAGCAGTTACTCCGGGGGGCACTACAATGAGCAGTTCTTC CASSYSGGHYNEQFF
. TRBJ1-4 . TRBV20-1 TGCAGTGCTGAGGGTCAGGGAAGTGAAAAACTGTTTTTT CSAEGQGSEKLFF
TRBD2 TRBJ2-1 few TRBV4-1 TGCGCCAGCACCCGGGGACGGGGTAGACGGGAGGACAATGAGCAGTTCTTC CASTRGRGRREDNEQFF
TRBD1 TRBJ2-7 few TRBV3-1 TGTGCCAGCAGCCAAGGACAGGGCCACGAGCAGTACTTC CASSQGQGHEQYF
. TRBJ1-2 few TRBV27 TGTGCCAGCAGTGCCACCTCCCAGAAAGGCTACACCTTC CASSATSQKGYTF
. TRBJ1-4 . TRBV10-3 TGTGCCATCAGTGGCGGGGGTCTTGGGGAAAAACTGTTTTTT CAISGGGLGEKLFF
. TRBJ1-2 . TRBV25-1 TGTGCCAGCAGTGACTCCAAGAGCTATGGCTACACCTTC CASSDSKSYGYTF
. TRBJ1-6 . TRBV5-5 TGTGCCAGCCGTTTGGACAGCTCCTATAATTCACCCCTCCACTTT CASRLDSSYNSPLHF
TRBD1 TRBJ2-7 . TRBV18 TGTGCCAGCTCAGCCCCTGGACAGGGTATTGGGGTCGAGCAGTACTTC CASSAPGQGIGVEQYF
. TRBJ1-3 . TRBV27 TGTGCCAGCAGTTGGGGCCTAGGGAACACCATATATTTT CASSWGLGNTIYF
TRBD2 TRBJ2-7 . TRBV5-6 TGTGCCAGCAGCTCCGATAGCGGGGGGCCACACGAGCAGTACTTC CASSSDSGGPHEQYF